This T cell receptor (beta chain) was recorded in a study of CD8 T cells in Susac syndrome. General study points: The TCR sequencing and HLA analysis in the study involved a relatively small number of individuals, as the study acknowledged. CD4+ T cell repertoires in Susac syndrome exhibited no evidence of clonal expansion.

This clonotype was counted once. The antigen is not known. Random hexamers served to reverse transcribe about 0.5 to 1 ug RNA. Multiplex immunoSEQ PCR targeted 54 Vbeta and 13 Jbeta TCR beta segments. Via MiXCR, TCRdb re-called the immunoSEQ multiplex PCR reads, giving one row per CDR3 protein. The table records over 150,000 distinct CDR3 sequences, 95% to 96% of them present only once. The sample taken for sequencing was CD4+ T cells from PBMCs. This TCR was sampled from a human donor with Susac syndrome.

CDR3 coding DNA: TGTGCCAGCAGCTTTAGTACCGGGACAGCAGGTAATCAGCCCCAGCATTTT. Its protein is CASSFSTGTAGNQPQHF. The rearrangement joins TRBV7-9 to TRBJ1-5, with 7 positions matching TRBD1. CDR3 length: 17 amino acids. The germline gives CDR1 SEHNR, CDR2 FQNEAQ (reference sequence). V gave up 3 bases and J gave up 4 bases; unmatched junction bases: 12.